The clone carrying this TCR beta chain has at least ten counts. TCRdb recomputed calls from the 5' RACE reads with MiXCR, one row per CDR3 protein. The data hold 400,000 to 450,000 distinct CDR3 sequences, with about a sixth observed a single time. The data belong to a study of T-cell memory formation after mild COVID-19. The CDR3 is 12 residues long. The ends were cut back, 6 bases at V and 9 bases at J, with 12 bases in the middle. Germline V gives CDR1 DFQATT, CDR2 SNEGSKA (reference sequence). What was sequenced was PBMCs or a T cell subset sorted from them (not recorded which). The chain carries TRBV20-1 and TRBJ1-6, with D possibly TRBD1 on 5 matching bases. The origin of this receptor is a man between 18 and 35 years old who had mild COVID-19 (a few samples of this study predate the infection). Cell type and time point are not known. The CDR3 nucleotides read TGCAGTGCCGTAGACAGTGCTTCACCCCTCCACTTT. Its protein is CSAVDSASPLHF.